These T cell receptor beta chains were read from a single sample in a study of OX40 agonist ivuxolimab in advanced cancers. Libraries were prepared by immunoSEQ multiplex PCR; TCRdb keeps only in-frame clonotypes and omits some of them. The data hold fewer than 65,000 clones, with 86% observed a single time. This specimen was CD4+ or CD8+ T cells sorted from blood, taken in a trial of the OX40 agonist ivuxolimab. These receptors originate from an adult with an advanced solid tumor such as melanoma, head and neck, liver or kidney cancer. Both conserved end residues are part of each CDR3. The order of the fields is V gene, CDR3 length, clone size, J gene, D gene, CDR3 protein, CDR3 DNA. The D gene is left open where the match is weak. Some rows have no size entry. The others give once, few or many, or a class for an expanded clone.

V gene: TRBV10-3; CDR3 length: 14; clone size: few; J gene: TRBJ1-2; D gene: TRBD1; CDR3 protein: CAISDRQGQHGYTF; CDR3 DNA: TGTGCCATCAGTGATAGACAGGGACAGCATGGCTACACCTTC
V gene: TRBV7-2; CDR3 length: 13; clone size: NA; J gene: TRBJ1-6; D gene: NA; CDR3 protein: CASSFQGGSPLHF; CDR3 DNA: TGTGCCAGCAGCTTCCAAGGTGGTTCACCCCTCCACTTT
V gene: TRBV6-1; CDR3 length: 14; clone size: NA; J gene: TRBJ2-5; D gene: TRBD1; CDR3 protein: CASRQDRVVETQYF; CDR3 DNA: TGTGCCAGCAGACAAGACAGGGTTGTGGAGACCCAGTACTTC
V gene: TRBV5-1; CDR3 length: 13; clone size: NA; J gene: TRBJ2-6; D gene: NA; CDR3 protein: CASSDPGANVLTF; CDR3 DNA: TGCGCCAGCAGCGACCCCGGGGCCAACGTCCTGACTTTC
V gene: TRBV19; CDR3 length: 13; clone size: NA; J gene: TRBJ1-5; D gene: TRBD1; CDR3 protein: CASESGGGQPQHF; CDR3 DNA: TGTGCCAGTGAGTCAGGGGGCGGTCAGCCCCAGCATTTT
V gene: TRBV18; CDR3 length: 14; clone size: NA; J gene: TRBJ2-7; D gene: NA; CDR3 protein: CASSPPSYPYEQYF; CDR3 DNA: TGTGCCAGCTCACCACCTTCTTACCCCTACGAGCAGTACTTC
V gene: TRBV7-7; CDR3 length: 13; clone size: NA; J gene: TRBJ2-3; D gene: NA; CDR3 protein: CASSLELEGPQYF; CDR3 DNA: TGTGCCAGCAGCTTAGAATTGGAGGGGCCGCAGTATTTT
V gene: TRBV6-1; CDR3 length: 14; clone size: NA; J gene: TRBJ1-2; D gene: TRBD1; CDR3 protein: CASSPTDRSYGYTF; CDR3 DNA: TGTGCCAGCAGTCCCACGGACAGGAGCTATGGCTACACCTTC
V gene: TRBV19; CDR3 length: 15; clone size: NA; J gene: TRBJ1-5; D gene: NA; CDR3 protein: CASSPGLRSDQPQHF; CDR3 DNA: TGTGCCAGTAGCCCCGGACTGAGGAGTGATCAGCCCCAGCATTTT
V gene: TRBV7-9; CDR3 length: 13; clone size: NA; J gene: TRBJ1-1; D gene: NA; CDR3 protein: CASSLPQDTEAFF; CDR3 DNA: TGTGCCAGCAGCTTACCCCAGGACACTGAAGCTTTCTTT
V gene: TRBV28; CDR3 length: 15; clone size: NA; J gene: TRBJ2-7; D gene: NA; CDR3 protein: CASSPTGTHSYEQYF; CDR3 DNA: TGTGCCAGCAGCCCCACCGGGACCCACTCCTACGAGCAGTACTTC
V gene: TRBV6-5; CDR3 length: 13; clone size: NA; J gene: TRBJ2-7; D gene: TRBD1; CDR3 protein: CASRDRLSYEQYF; CDR3 DNA: TGTGCCAGCAGGGACAGGTTGAGCTACGAGCAGTACTTC
V gene: TRBV12-5; CDR3 length: 14; clone size: once; J gene: TRBJ2-2; D gene: NA; CDR3 protein: CASGRDTFTGELFF; CDR3 DNA: TGTGCTAGTGGGCGGGACACTTTCACCGGGGAGCTGTTTTTT
V gene: TRBV4-2; CDR3 length: 18; clone size: NA; J gene: TRBJ2-3; D gene: TRBD2; CDR3 protein: CASSQEGRRTSYPDTQYF; CDR3 DNA: TGTGCCAGCAGCCAAGAAGGTAGGCGGACTAGCTACCCAGATACGCAGTATTTT
V gene: TRBV5-1; CDR3 length: 15; clone size: NA; J gene: TRBJ2-2; D gene: TRBD2; CDR3 protein: CASSLSSGPTGELFF; CDR3 DNA: TGCGCCAGCAGCTTGTCTAGCGGGCCCACCGGGGAGCTGTTTTTT
V gene: TRBV28; CDR3 length: 16; clone size: NA; J gene: TRBJ1-4; D gene: NA; CDR3 protein: CASSLNRAKGYEKLFF; CDR3 DNA: TGTGCCAGCAGTTTAAACAGGGCCAAGGGGTATGAAAAACTGTTTTTT
V gene: TRBV11-2; CDR3 length: 13; clone size: NA; J gene: TRBJ1-5; D gene: NA; CDR3 protein: CASSLVGDQPQHF; CDR3 DNA: TGTGCCAGCAGCTTAGTGGGGGATCAGCCCCAGCATTTT
V gene: TRBV9; CDR3 length: 13; clone size: NA; J gene: TRBJ1-2; D gene: NA; CDR3 protein: CASSPDSSWGYTF; CDR3 DNA: TGTGCCAGCAGCCCAGACTCCTCTTGGGGCTACACCTTC
V gene: TRBV28; CDR3 length: 12; clone size: once; J gene: TRBJ2-1; D gene: TRBD1; CDR3 protein: CASWDRYHEQFF; CDR3 DNA: TGTGCCAGCTGGGACAGGTACCATGAGCAGTTCTTC
V gene: TRBV7-2; CDR3 length: 14; clone size: NA; J gene: TRBJ2-7; D gene: NA; CDR3 protein: CASSIAQPPYEQYF; CDR3 DNA: TGTGCCAGCAGCATAGCACAACCCCCCTACGAGCAGTACTTC
V gene: TRBV21-1; CDR3 length: 11; clone size: NA; J gene: TRBJ2-1; D gene: NA; CDR3 protein: CASHSDNEQFF; CDR3 DNA: TGTGCCAGCCATTCCGACAATGAGCAGTTCTTC
V gene: TRBV7-2; CDR3 length: 17; clone size: once; J gene: TRBJ1-1; D gene: TRBD1; CDR3 protein: CASSLAEGGAGRTEAFF; CDR3 DNA: TGTGCCAGCAGCTTAGCGGAAGGGGGCGCGGGTAGGACTGAAGCTTTCTTT
V gene: TRBV5-1; CDR3 length: 16; clone size: NA; J gene: TRBJ2-1; D gene: TRBD2; CDR3 protein: CASSLGGTSGMGEQFF; CDR3 DNA: TGCGCCAGCAGCTTGGGCGGGACTAGCGGGATGGGTGAGCAGTTCTTC
V gene: TRBV30; CDR3 length: 13; clone size: few; J gene: TRBJ2-5; D gene: NA; CDR3 protein: CAWSVQLQETQYF; CDR3 DNA: TGTGCCTGGAGTGTGCAGCTACAAGAGACCCAGTACTTC
V gene: TRBV28; CDR3 length: 16; clone size: NA; J gene: TRBJ2-7; D gene: NA; CDR3 protein: CASSLKTWAVRHEQYF; CDR3 DNA: TGTGCCAGCAGTTTAAAAACTTGGGCAGTTCGCCACGAGCAGTACTTC
V gene: TRBV5-1; CDR3 length: 18; clone size: NA; J gene: TRBJ2-3; D gene: NA; CDR3 protein: CASSLEGLAHDRTDTQYF; CDR3 DNA: TGCGCCAGCAGCTTGGAAGGGCTAGCACACGATCGCACAGATACGCAGTATTTT
V gene: TRBV11-2; CDR3 length: 15; clone size: NA; J gene: TRBJ2-1; D gene: NA; CDR3 protein: CASRGVSGRYNEQFF; CDR3 DNA: TGTGCCAGCAGGGGCGTATCGGGCCGGTACAATGAGCAGTTCTTC
V gene: TRBV4-1; CDR3 length: 12; clone size: NA; J gene: TRBJ2-4; D gene: NA; CDR3 protein: CASSQAGVIQYF; CDR3 DNA: TGCGCCAGCAGCCAAGCAGGGGTCATTCAGTACTTC
V gene: TRBV30; CDR3 length: 13; clone size: few; J gene: TRBJ1-5; D gene: NA; CDR3 protein: CAWNRGSNQPQHF; CDR3 DNA: TGTGCCTGGAATAGGGGAAGCAATCAGCCCCAGCATTTT
V gene: TRBV5-4; CDR3 length: 14; clone size: NA; J gene: TRBJ2-7; D gene: NA; CDR3 protein: CASSLGSYGYEQYF; CDR3 DNA: TGTGCCAGCAGCTTGGGGTCATACGGTTACGAGCAGTACTTC
V gene: TRBV9; CDR3 length: 16; clone size: NA; J gene: TRBJ2-5; D gene: TRBD1; CDR3 protein: CASSVGPGTGEETQYF; CDR3 DNA: TGTGCCAGCAGCGTAGGCCCGGGGACAGGGGAAGAGACCCAGTACTTC